A selection of T cell receptor beta chains follows, all from one sample in a study of blood T cell repertoires in COVID-19. Assay: immunoSEQ multiplex PCR; the TCRdb copy retains only in-frame clones and omits some. The sample yields about 98,000 clones, roughly 86% seen once. Sequenced: peripheral blood. Receptors were obtained from a man aged 45 to 65 with acute or convalescent COVID-19. CDR3s include the opening cysteine and the closing phenylalanine or tryptophan. The D gene is left open where the match is weak. Size tells how often a clone was seen (once, few, many) or the class of an expanded clone, and some rows leave it out.

J gene | V gene | clone size | D gene | CDR3 DNA | CDR3 protein
TRBJ2-7 | TRBV7-2 | - | TRBD1 | TGTGCCAGCAGCTCGGACAGGGCCGGCGAGCAGTACTTC | CASSSDRAGEQYF
TRBJ1-6 | TRBV9 | - | - | TGTGCCAGCAGCGTAGCTCAGTCAGTTAATTCACCCCTCCACTTT | CASSVAQSVNSPLHF
TRBJ1-6 | TRBV6-5 | once | - | TGTGCCAGCAGTTTGTTTGGTGGGGCCATCACCTCACCCCTCCACTTT | CASSLFGGAITSPLHF
TRBJ1-2 | TRBV2 | - | - | TGTGCCAGCAGGTCGAGGGAGCCGAACTATGGCTACACCTTC | CASRSREPNYGYTF
TRBJ2-2 | TRBV4-1 | - | - | TGCGCCAGCAGCCAAGACGGACTTCCGAACACCGGGGAGCTGTTTTTT | CASSQDGLPNTGELFF
TRBJ2-3 | TRBV10-3 | - | TRBD1 | TGTGCCATCATTCAGGGGGCGCAGGATACGCAGTATTTT | CAIIQGAQDTQYF
TRBJ1-2 | TRBV18 | once | TRBD1 | TGTGCCAGCTCAGTGGGACAGGGGATAACCTATGGCTACACCTTC | CASSVGQGITYGYTF
TRBJ2-1 | TRBV20-1 | few | - | TGCAGCGGGTATTTCAATGAGCAGTTCTTC | CSGYFNEQFF
TRBJ2-3 | TRBV12-5 | - | - | TGTGCTAGTGGTCCCGAGGTGGATACGCAGTATTTT | CASGPEVDTQYF
TRBJ2-3 | TRBV4-1 | - | TRBD2 | TGCGCCAGCAGCCCTCAGCAGGGACTAGCGGTAGATACGCAGTATTTT | CASSPQQGLAVDTQYF
TRBJ2-6 | TRBV4-2 | many | TRBD1 | TGTGCCAGCAGCCAAGATTGGGCAGGGGGCAGCTCTGGGGCCAACGTCCTGACTTTC | CASSQDWAGGSSGANVLTF
TRBJ1-3 | TRBV3-1/TRBV3-2 | - | - | TGTGCCAGCAGCCAAGGGAGAGGAAACACCATATATTTT | CASSQGRGNTIYF
TRBJ2-7 | TRBV12-5 | - | TRBD2 | TGTGCTAGTGGTTTCAGGGAGGGGAGCGAGCAGTACTTC | CASGFREGSEQYF
TRBJ1-1 | TRBV18 | - | TRBD1 | TGTGCCAGCTCACCACAAGGGACAGGGAACACTGAAGCTTTCTTT | CASSPQGTGNTEAFF
TRBJ1-3 | TRBV9 | - | TRBD1 | TGTGCCAGCAGCGTAGGTTTAGGGACAGTCTCTGGAAACACCATATATTTT | CASSVGLGTVSGNTIYF
TRBJ1-2 | TRBV28 | - | - | TGTGCCAGCACCTTGCCGACTCCCCGCTCGGGCTACACCTTC | CASTLPTPRSGYTF
TRBJ2-5 | TRBV5-8 | - | TRBD1 | TGTGCCAGCAGCCCAGGGACAGGGAGCGAGACCCAGTACTTC | CASSPGTGSETQYF
TRBJ1-1 | TRBV19 | - | - | TGTGCCAGTAGTATGACGCTTGGGCAGGGCCCTAATCCCACTGAAGCTTTCTTT | CASSMTLGQGPNPTEAFF
TRBJ1-2 | TRBV5-5 | - | - | TGTGCCAGCAGCTTGGGGGCGGGGCCAGGGTATGGCTACACCTTC | CASSLGAGPGYGYTF
TRBJ1-6 | TRBV2 | - | TRBD1 | TGTGCCAGCAGGACCGACAGGGCTAATAATTCACCCCTCCACTTT | CASRTDRANNSPLHF
TRBJ2-6 | TRBV7-3 | few | - | TGTGCCAGCAGCTTACAGGGATCCTCTGGGGCCAACGTCCTGACTTTC | CASSLQGSSGANVLTF
TRBJ1-6 | TRBV7-9 | once | - | TGTGCCAGCAGCTTAAACAGGGCGAATTCACCCCTCCACTTT | CASSLNRANSPLHF
TRBJ1-3 | TRBV25-1 | - | - | TGTGCCAGCAGTGACAGGGGAGGGTCCGGAAACACCATATATTTT | CASSDRGGSGNTIYF
TRBJ1-2 | TRBV10-2 | - | TRBD1 | TGCGCCAGCAGTGGACAGGGAGGTGGCTACACCTTC | CASSGQGGGYTF
TRBJ1-5 | TRBV7-8 | once | TRBD1 | TGTGCCAGCAGCTCCCGGACAGGGAGGGATCAGCCCCAGCATTTT | CASSSRTGRDQPQHF
TRBJ1-2 | TRBV19 | - | - | TGTGCCAGTAGTATATGGGGGCCCGCTCGATCTAACTATGGCTACACCTTC | CASSIWGPARSNYGYTF
TRBJ2-7 | TRBV28 | - | - | TGTGCCAGCAGCCGACGCGGGACGCCGGAGGGAAGCGAGCAGTACTTC | CASSRRGTPEGSEQYF
TRBJ2-7 | TRBV6-5 | - | TRBD2 | TGTGCCAGCAGCTCCAAAATGACTAGCATGGAGCAGTACTTC | CASSSKMTSMEQYF
TRBJ2-1 | TRBV7-3 | - | TRBD2 | TGTGCCAGCAGCTTAACGGGACTAGCGGGAGTTAGGGATGAGCAGTTCTTC | CASSLTGLAGVRDEQFF
TRBJ1-5 | TRBV24-1 | once | TRBD1 | TGTGCCACCAGTGACACAGGGGGCACTCAGCCCCAGCATTTT | CATSDTGGTQPQHF
TRBJ2-1 | TRBV19 | - | TRBD2 | TGTGCCGCCTCTCGGACTAGCGGTGACAATGAGCAGTTCTTC | CAASRTSGDNEQFF
TRBJ2-7 | TRBV4-1 | - | TRBD2 | TGCGCCAGCAGCCAAGTGGGGGCGGGGGGTGAGCAGTACTTC | CASSQVGAGGEQYF
TRBJ1-2 | TRBV5-1 | - | - | TGCGCCAGCAGCTTGGGGAGGATCTATGGCTACACCTTC | CASSLGRIYGYTF
TRBJ1-5 | TRBV29-1 | - | - | TGCAGCGTGGCCATTAGCAATCAGCCCCAGCATTTT | CSVAISNQPQHF
TRBJ1-5 | TRBV6-5 | - | - | TGTGCCAGCAGTACAACACAGGGACAGCCCCAGCATTTT | CASSTTQGQPQHF
TRBJ1-4 | TRBV5-1 | - | - | TGCGCCAGCAGCTTGGAGGGGATAGCTAATGAAAAACTGTTTTTT | CASSLEGIANEKLFF
TRBJ2-7 | TRBV12-3/TRBV12-4 | - | - | TGTGCCAGCAGCAAGACAACCTACGAGCAGTACTTC | CASSKTTYEQYF
TRBJ1-1 | TRBV6-5 | - | TRBD1 | TGTGCCAGCAGACTTACAGGGGAATACACTGAAGCTTTCTTT | CASRLTGEYTEAFF
TRBJ1-4 | TRBV5-1 | - | - | TGCGCCAGCAGTCAAGCGGGTTACCCGAATGAAAAACTGTTTTTT | CASSQAGYPNEKLFF
TRBJ1-1 | TRBV27 | - | TRBD1 | TGTGCCAGCAGTCCACTGGGACAGACGAACACTGAAGCTTTCTTT | CASSPLGQTNTEAFF
TRBJ2-1 | TRBV2 | - | - | TGTGCCAGCAGTCCGTGGACTACTTACAATGAGCAGTTCTTC | CASSPWTTYNEQFF
TRBJ1-6 | TRBV6-5 | - | TRBD1 | TGTGCCAGCAGTCCCCGACAGGGGAATTCACCCCTCCACTTT | CASSPRQGNSPLHF
TRBJ2-6 | TRBV2 | - | - | TGTGCCAGCAGGGCGGGACTGGGGTTGGGGGCCAACGTCCTGACTTTC | CASRAGLGLGANVLTF
TRBJ2-1 | TRBV20-1 | few | TRBD2 | TGCAGTGCTAGTGTGGCTAGCGGGAGCTCCTACAATGAGCAGTTCTTC | CSASVASGSSYNEQFF
TRBJ2-6 | TRBV6-5 | - | - | TGTGCCAGCAAACGCGTCTCTGGGGCCAACGTCCTGACTTTC | CASKRVSGANVLTF
TRBJ2-7 | TRBV20-1 | - | TRBD2 | TGCAGTGCGCGGGAGGGCCACGAGCAGTACTTC | CSAREGHEQYF
TRBJ2-2 | TRBV7-9 | - | TRBD2 | TGTGCCAGCAGCCCGACTAGCGGGAGGGGCTCCGGGGAGCTGTTTTTT | CASSPTSGRGSGELFF
TRBJ2-7 | TRBV7-2 | - | TRBD2 | TGTGCCAGCAGTCAAGACATACTAGCGGGGGTCTACGAGCAGTACTTC | CASSQDILAGVYEQYF
TRBJ1-2 | TRBV6-6 | - | - | TGTGCCAGCAGTAGCGTAGACGGACTTAGATTC | CASSSVDGLRF
TRBJ1-2 | TRBV18 | - | TRBD1 | TGTGCCAGCTCACTGACCGGTTCAGGGGGCGACTATGGCTACACCTTC | CASSLTGSGGDYGYTF
TRBJ2-5 | TRBV7-2 | - | - | TGTGCCAGCAGCTTAGAGGGGGGGGAGACCCAGTACTTC | CASSLEGGETQYF
TRBJ1-2 | TRBV15 | - | - | TGTGCCACCAGCAGAGCCACCATCGGGGTTTACGACTATGGCTACACCTTC | CATSRATIGVYDYGYTF
TRBJ2-2 | TRBV4-2 | - | - | TGTGCCAGCAGCTCTGATATCCTATTGACCGGGGAGCTGTTTTTT | CASSSDILLTGELFF
TRBJ2-7 | TRBV20-1 | - | TRBD1 | TGCAGTGCTAGTCCACCACTTGCCGGGACAGGGGGCGACGAGCAGTACTTC | CSASPPLAGTGGDEQYF
TRBJ1-1 | TRBV2 | - | TRBD1 | TGTGCCAGCAAGACAGGGGGCGTCGTCACTGAAGCTTTCTTT | CASKTGGVVTEAFF
TRBJ2-2 | TRBV5-5 | - | TRBD1 | TGTGCCAGCAGGTGGGGGACAGGGAACACCGGGGAGCTGTTTTTT | CASRWGTGNTGELFF
TRBJ2-2 | TRBV11-2 | - | - | TGTGCCAGCAGCTTAGTACCAGGGAACACCGGGGAGCTGTTTTTT | CASSLVPGNTGELFF
TRBJ2-2 | TRBV11-3 | - | - | TGTGCCAGCAGCTCGGCAGGGGCCGGGGAGCTGTTTTTT | CASSSAGAGELFF
TRBJ2-3 | TRBV19 | - | TRBD2 | TGTGCCAGTAGTACGCTAGCGGGCACAGATACGCAGTATTTT | CASSTLAGTDTQYF